The T cell receptor (beta chain) under discussion was sequenced for a study of cytomegalovirus exposure and HLA in healthy donors. General study results and limits: Because they were indistinguishable, some V segments, including TRBV6-2 and TRBV6-3, were excluded. Equally common other TCR beta chains were less clonally expanded than HLA-associated ones, a later analysis found.

PCR employed 60 Vbeta and 13 Jbeta primers. Assay used: immunoSEQ multiplex PCR; TCRdb lists only in-frame clones, some missing. The sample includes some 190,000 clones, around four fifths seen only once; the top ten take over 1.1%. On this clone: Its target is unknown.

The CDR3 is 16 amino acids. CDR1 and CDR2 from the germline V gene are GTSNPN and SVGIG (reference sequence). V lost 3 bases, J lost 3 bases, and 17 bases lay in between. The clonotype originates from a man in his late teens or twenties in good health and CMV-seronegative. The chain is built from TRBV30 and TRBJ2-2; possible D gene TRBD2, 5 bases. Sequencing used PBMCs. The CDR3 nucleotides read TGTGCCTGGAGATGGGGATCCAGCGGTGACACCGGGGAGCTGTTTTTT. Its protein is CAWRWGSSGDTGELFF.